This entry is about one TCR beta chain. Its antigen is not yet known. No base quality information exists; no much larger clone differs at one position. The record originates from a study of cytomegalovirus exposure and HLA in healthy donors (dated by TCRdb to about 2017). Context from the whole study: An earlier analysis of several hundred of the donors reported 250 to 300 Gb of sequence data and roughly 100 million unique TCR beta sequences from about 200 million T cells. To predict cytomegalovirus infection status, the study brought together high-throughput TCR immunosequencing, statistical association of individual TCRs with disease status, and machine learning. Besides the first cohort of roughly 640 subjects, a separate validation cohort made up of 120 different subjects was used. Several DR-DQ haplotypes were treated as single units for association and clustering because of strong linkage in the cohort. Alongside the repertoire data, information on donor age, sex, ethnicity and CMV serostatus was compiled. The genetic ancestry cluster associated with self-reported Caucasian donors included about four fifths of the 398 genotyped donors. Both class I and class II loci were covered by HLA typing, at four-digit resolution. The number of donors typed differed by locus, with roughly 620-630 for A, B, C, DRB1 and DQB1, 522 for DQA1, over 600 for DPA1, and 472 for DPB1. Among 398 genotyped donors of the cohort, an average of approximately 240,000 unique TCR beta nucleotide sequences were sequenced per donor, 15% to 20% of them non-productive. In a later genetic analysis, genome-wide SNP genotypes for about three fifths of the roughly 670 donors were used, and that subset was treated as a discovery cohort. Roughly 300 gigabases of sequencing data and tens of millions of unique TCR sequences were included in an early release covering several hundred HLA-typed donors. The study profiled the T cell repertoires of around 700 subjects by immunosequencing and related them to cytomegalovirus serostatus. Every repertoire in the discovery cohort had been generated on one and the same sequencing platform. To study patterns of TCR occurrence, a later analysis re-analyzed previously published TCR beta repertoires from 666 donors and added high-resolution HLA genotyping. In the later analysis, no new phenotypic data were used to find candidate immune exposures; instead, reliance was placed on TCR beta sequences and their occurrence across donors. The study was designed to test whether signatures of past pathogen exposure could be identified by cataloging public T cell receptors. An earlier analysis of roughly 580 of the donors used high-throughput TCR beta sequencing to judge whether each TCR beta V gene segment behaved as functional or pseudogenic.

Libraries were constructed by the immunoSEQ multiplex PCR assay. For the multiplex PCR, a mixture combining 60 forward primers for TCR Vbeta segments and 13 reverse primers for TCR Jbeta segments was used. Amplification of the CDR3 region of rearranged TCR beta genes was performed with a multiplex PCR assay on genomic DNA. The amplified TCR beta libraries were sequenced on the Illumina HiSeq System as 87-base-pair reads. Processing in the source paper ran as follows. A later analysis tallied 70 million to 100 million unique TCR beta chains across the 660 or so repertoires, and about 12 million of those chains were shared by two or more donors. Raw reads were error-corrected and collapsed into unique sequences by a nearest-neighbor algorithm in which closely related sequences were merged to remove PCR and sequencing errors. CDR3 sequences were aligned to IMGT reference sequences to assign V, D and J gene segments. For a sequence to be retained, a match of at least six nucleotides to both a V gene segment and a J gene segment was required. A rearrangement was called productive if the CDR3 had no stop codons and remained in frame with V and J, and every other rearrangement was called non-productive. Following IMGT convention, CDR3 was defined as the stretch from the second conserved V-encoded cysteine up to the conserved J-encoded phenylalanine. Sequences without an unambiguous match to a single V gene segment were excluded from the earlier analysis of almost 600 of the donors. An earlier analysis of about 590 of the donors classified V segments as functional when productive rearrangements were above 56.7% and as segregating when the standard deviation between donors was above 5%. A statistical classification framework was developed to diagnose cytomegalovirus status using the catalog of TCR beta chain sequences. In a later analysis, V and J genes were assigned by comparing TCR nucleotide sequences against IMGT/GENE-DB human TR gene sequences. A later analysis assigned CDR3 sequences and most-parsimonious VDJ recombination scenarios with the TCRdist pipeline. A later analysis defined each TCR beta chain by its CDR3 amino acid sequence plus V-gene family, and excluded reads lacking a unique V-gene family. A later analysis removed 592 highly shared, low-generation-probability nucleotide sequences to deal with suspected cross-contamination and a sequencing artifact. A later analysis calculated a clonal expansion index for each public chain from normalized within-repertoire ranks of inferred template counts. In a later analysis, generation probabilities were computed with a VDJ recombination model fitted to out-of-frame rearrangements, and the resulting probabilities were checked against IGoR. In a later analysis, hypergeometric tests were used to score TCR-TCR, TCR-HLA and TCR-CMV co-occurrence, with a repertoire-size bias correction applied to TCR pairs. To estimate false discovery rates, a later analysis permuted the HLA or CMV assignments 20 times. A later analysis grouped co-occurring TCRs with DBSCAN, adding TCRdist sequence similarity when clustering within HLA-allele-positive subsets. Repertoires with fewer than 30,000 or more than 120,000 public chains, plus five repertoires with anomalous nucleotide sharing, were excluded from co-occurrence clustering. In TCRdb, the immuneACCESS table is reduced to in-frame sequences with V and J assigned. These tables do not hold every clone; where another copy was compared, an unresolved V gene accounts for under half, and the others remain unexplained. V and J calls and clone size come straight from that table; D and trimming were deduced from the DNA. This sample is represented by about 140,000 clones; 80% of them were singletons. About 2.5% of the sample goes to the ten largest clones.

V is cut by 8 bases and J by 1 base, and the space between the germline ends is 11 bases. The CDR3, cysteine through phenylalanine, is 14 amino acids long. Only the CDR3 portion is preserved as DNA: 42 bases, with reading frame beginning at the first base. Per the germline V gene, MDHEN is the CDR1 and SYDVKM is the CDR2. Study-wide conclusions, independent of this receptor: This cohort had only TCR beta chains sequenced, and the lack of alpha or paired-chain data limited which features could be detected. In an earlier analysis of more than 450 of the donors, most TCR beta V segments were observed in productive rearrangements about 90% or about 30% of the time, broadly matching IMGT annotations. Compared with the roughly 700-donor mean, donors in an Asian-associated ancestry cluster had fewer N-insertions in productive TCRs, according to a later genetic analysis. A cluster of highly shared sequence variants was judged likely to be a technical artifact of the sequencing pipeline. Because HLA typing was missing for some donors at each locus, association tests included only the typed subset. A later analysis found that most CMV-associated TCR beta chains appeared HLA-restricted, with HLA associations seemingly driven largely by CMV exposure. A further reported finding was that TCR beta sequences accurately predicted the HLA-A and HLA-B alleles for most subjects in the first cohort. An association between a missense DCLRE1C variant and V-gene and J-gene trimming of TCR beta chains was found in a later genetic analysis and replicated in an independent cohort. Strong co-occurrence of HLA alleles, especially DR and DQ, made assigning TCR associations to individual alleles difficult. A later analysis associated about 17,000 TCR beta sequences with specific HLA alleles at a false discovery rate of 0.05. Because the 87-base-pair reads could not distinguish some IMGT-functional V segments, including TRBV6-2 and TRBV6-3, those segments were excluded. According to a later analysis, parvovirus B19, influenza, CMV and Epstein-Barr virus appeared linked to several top co-occurrence clusters. Most TCR sequences were observed very rarely across donors, whereas some public TCRs were present in many individuals. In a later analysis, HLA-associated TCR beta chains showed more clonal expansion and lower generation probabilities than non-associated chains that were equally common. Correlated functional status among segregating V segments might reflect linkage disequilibrium, but an unknown experimental factor could not be ruled out. Three of the identified cytomegalovirus-associated TCR beta chains were confirmed in vitro to be specific for cytomegalovirus antigens. Because counts were too low, about 18 rarely observed V segments, including chromosome 9 orphons, were excluded from the earlier analysis of several hundred of the donors. The authors suggested that the approach could potentially be generalized to other disease states and immunological phenotypes. For the cohort, immune exposure information was limited to CMV serostatus. The classifier was reported to diagnose cytomegalovirus status with high specificity and sensitivity in both the original cohort and the validation cohort. Sequencing depth was assumed to be roughly uniform across donors in the presence/absence analyses, though that assumption may not hold. In a later analysis, TCR association rates were found to vary across HLA loci, with the most associated TCRs seen for DRB1 alleles and the fewest for HLA-C alleles. In the study, about 150 TCR beta chains were listed as associated with cytomegalovirus.

In total, 600 or so healthy bone marrow donors made up the cohort. All cohort members were sampled while nominally healthy, although unrecorded immune exposures were likely present. The donor tested CMV seronegative and was one of the 352 seronegative cohort members. A peripheral blood sample was collected from each donor, and TCR beta sequencing was performed on peripheral blood mononuclear cells. Genomic DNA was extracted from the blood cell samples with the Qiagen DNeasy Blood Extraction Kit. Sequencing used PBMCs. The clonotype comes from a man aged 50 to 60 in good health and CMV-seronegative. The V and J segments used are TRBV28 and TRBJ2-2; perhaps TRBD1 is the D gene, with 6 bases matching. DNA sequence: TGTGCCAGCTTCAGGGGCAGGAACACCGGGGAGCTGTTTTTT. This translates into CASFRGRNTGELFF.